This passage covers 22 T cell receptor beta chains from one sample sequenced in a study of blood T cell repertoires in COVID-19. Only in-frame clones appear in the TCRdb table, and some are missing; sequencing was by immunoSEQ multiplex PCR. This sample yields about 37,000 clones, of which 90% to 95% are seen a single time; about a sixth belongs to the top ten. The sequenced sample consisted of peripheral blood. The receptors derive from a woman aged 30 to 39 in a cohort sampled during active COVID-19.

This clone was seen only once. This chain uses TRBV5-6 with TRBJ2-1; 9 bases agree with TRBD1. The V segment lost 5 bases and the J segment 5 bases; nucleotides outside the gene matches: 8. CDR1 SGHDT and CDR2 YYEEEE come from the germline V gene. CDR3 length: 15 residues. The CDR3 DNA is TGTGCCAGCAGAACGGGGACAGGGCTAAACAATGAGCAGTTCTTC. Translating gives CASRTGTGLNNEQFF. The full variable domain, with the rest looked up from reference TRBV5-6 and TRBJ2-1, is DAGVTQSPTHLIKTRGQQVTLRCSPKSGHDTVSWYQQALGQGPQFIFQYYEEEERQRGNFPDRFSGHQFPNYSSELNVNALLLGDSALYLCASRTGTGLNNEQFFGPGTRLTVL.

This CDR3 reads CASSQSGTGSYTF. CDR3 DNA sequence: TGTGCCAGCAGCCAATCCGGGACAGGGAGCTACACCTTC. The V and J genes are TRBV3-1 (or the pseudogene TRBV3-2) and TRBJ1-2; 9 positions match TRBD1. Germline CDR1 is LGHDT and CDR2 is YNNKEL (reference sequence). There are 13 residues in the CDR3. Trimming at V came to 2 bases and at J to 9 bases, leaving 4 bases not matched to a gene.

The chain combines TRBV10-1 with TRBJ2-5, with D possibly TRBD2 on 5 matching bases. The germline V gene encodes CDR1 WNHNN and CDR2 SYGVQD (reference sequence). The CDR3 runs 14 residues. Trimming took off 3 bases at V and 6 bases at J, with 14 bases between the two ends. In DNA form, the CDR3 reads TGCGCCAGCAGTGACGGGTCGGGATTGAAGACCCAGTACTTC. As protein: CASSDGSGLKTQYF.

The CDR3 sequence is CASSSGLAGYEQYF. CDR3 nucleotides: TGTGCCAGCAGTTCTGGACTAGCGGGGTACGAGCAGTACTTC. This chain connects TRBV28 to TRBJ2-7; TRBD2 matches 12 bases. The germline CDR1 and CDR2 sequences are MDHEN and SYDVKM. CDR3 length: 14 residues. V trimming: 4 bases; J trimming: 4 bases; junction bases outside the gene matches: 2.

The chain is built from TRBV6-2 or TRBV6-3 and TRBJ2-3, with D tentatively TRBD2 (6 bases). The V gene's germline CDR1 is MNHEY and CDR2 SVGEGT. The length of the CDR3 is 19 residues. With 5 bases removed from V and 4 bases from J, the gap between germline ends came to 28 bases. As DNA, the CDR3 is TGTGCCAGCAGTCCGCGGAAGATTCCCTTGGCGGGAAAGCCAGATACGCAGTATTTT. Protein: CASSPRKIPLAGKPDTQYF.

This chain uses TRBV2 with TRBJ1-1, with D hard to call. CDR1 is SNHLY and CDR2 is FYNNEI in the germline V gene. The CDR3 sequence is 13 residues long. Trimming pared 10 bases from V and 4 bases from J, leaving 16 bases between. The CDR3 here is CAIGGQVGTEAFF. The CDR3 region has the DNA TGTGCCATCGGAGGGCAGGTGGGCACTGAAGCTTTCTTT.

The chain employs TRBV5-1 and TRBJ2-1; TRBD2 matches 7 bases. The CDR3 spans 14 residues. The germline CDR1 and CDR2 sequences are SGHRS and YFSETQ. The V gene end was trimmed by 3 bases and the J gene end by 6 bases; junction bases not matched to a gene: 6. The chain's CDR3 is CASSYSAGPNEQFF. As DNA, the CDR3 is TGCGCCAGCAGCTACTCAGCGGGACCCAATGAGCAGTTCTTC.

The rearrangement uses TRBV29-1 and TRBJ2-3, with D tentatively TRBD2 (5 bases). Germline values: CDR1 SQVTM, CDR2 ANQGSEA. This CDR3 is 11 amino acids long. Between the trimmed V and J ends, which lost 5 bases and 3 bases, there was a span of 6 bases. The CDR3 DNA reads TGCAGCGTTCGAGGGACAGATACGCAGTATTTT. Amino acid sequence: CSVRGTDTQYF.

V is TRBV4-3 and J is TRBJ2-4; TRBD2 matches at 10 bases. CDR1 is LGHNA and CDR2 is YSLEER in the germline V gene. This CDR3 has 21 amino acids. With V trimmed by 0 bases and J by 4 bases, 18 bases remained unmatched. The CDR3 sequence is CASSQEGTSGMVWGRKNIQYF. Written as DNA, the CDR3 is TGCGCCAGCAGCCAAGAAGGCACTAGCGGGATGGTGTGGGGCCGTAAAAACATTCAGTACTTC.

V and J are TRBV5-5 and TRBJ2-1; D is possibly TRBD2 (5 bases). Germline assignment: CDR1 SGHKS and CDR2 YYEKEE (reference sequence). V gave up 0 bases and J gave up 3 bases, with 25 bases separating them. The CDR3 loop spans 20 amino acids. The CDR3 nucleotides are TGTGCCAGCAGCTTGGACCTCACCACGGGGTGGGGAGAGAGCTACAATGAGCAGTTCTTC. It codes for CASSLDLTTGWGESYNEQFF.

This chain uses TRBV7-9 with TRBJ2-1; D is perhaps TRBD2 (5 bases). Germline CDR1 SEHNR, CDR2 FQNEAQ (reference sequence). The CDR3 is 17 residues long. V was pared by 6 bases and J by 5 bases, with 23 bases between. The CDR3: CASSQFGGPIRDNEQFF. The DNA of the CDR3 is TGTGCCAGCAGTCAGTTCGGAGGTCCTATCCGGGACAATGAGCAGTTCTTC.

This clone was seen a handful of times. The J gene is TRBJ2-3, the V gene TRBV24-1; 9 positions match TRBD1. Germline V gene data show CDR1 as KGHDR and CDR2 as SFDVKD. V gave up 4 bases and J gave up 6 bases; unmatched junction bases: 10. CDR3 length equals 16 residues. CDR3 coding DNA: TGTGCCACCAGTGACCCCACCGGACAGGGGCGGGATACGCAGTATTTT. It codes for CATSDPTGQGRDTQYF.

The CDR3 reads CAIHGGSRPYEQYF. In nucleotides, the CDR3 is TGTGCCATACATGGCGGGAGTCGACCCTACGAGCAGTACTTC. The V call is TRBV6-5, the J call TRBJ2-7, with 7 positions matching TRBD2. The J segment lost 2 bases and the V segment lost 10 bases, leaving 11 bases of the junction unmatched. The germline CDR1 and CDR2 sequences are MNHEY and SVGAGI. CDR3 length: 14 residues.

The table lists this clone with a count of one. The V gene is TRBV2, the J gene TRBJ2-7, with D tentatively TRBD2 (5 bases). Germline CDR1 is SNHLY and CDR2 is FYNNEI. The CDR3 is 12 residues long. V lost 3 bases, J lost 5 bases, and 8 bases lay in between. The CDR3 spells CASSERADEQYF. CDR3 in DNA: TGTGCCAGCAGTGAGCGGGCCGACGAGCAGTACTTC.

This chain joins TRBV9 and TRBJ2-1; no clear D gene. This CDR3 contains 15 residues. The germline V gene has CDR1 SGDLS and CDR2 YYNGEE. V was trimmed by 0 bases and J by 5 bases, leaving 12 bases between them. CDR3 loop: CASSVEGAGHNEQFF. The CDR3 region has the DNA TGTGCCAGCAGCGTAGAAGGAGCCGGTCACAATGAGCAGTTCTTC.

Worth noting for this clone: One junction end disagrees with the germline gene, perhaps due to a read error. In nucleotides, the CDR3 is TGTGCTAGCAGCTTATCCCACGGCGGGGAGCTGTTTTTT. Translation: CASSLSHGGELFF. J is TRBJ2-2 and V is TRBV7-7, with D unresolved. The germline CDR1 and CDR2 sequences are SSHAT and FNYEAQ (reference sequence). The CDR3 runs to 13 residues. The full variable domain, with the rest looked up from reference TRBV7-7 and TRBJ2-2, is GAGVSQSPRYKVTKRGQDVTLRCDPISSHATLYWYQQALGQGPEFLTYFNYEAQPDKSGLPSDRFSAERPEGSISTLTIQRTEQRDSAMYRCASSLSHGGELFFGEGSRLTVL.

This clone was picked up a small number of times. J is TRBJ2-2 and V is TRBV5-1; 9 bases are a match to TRBD1. CDR1 SGHRS and CDR2 YFSETQ come from the germline V gene. With 0 bases clipped from V and 5 bases from J, the junction kept 14 bases outside the gene matches. The CDR3 is 19 amino acids. CDR3 sequence (DNA): TGCGCCAGCAGCTTGGAGGGACAGGGTTTCCCGGACTTGACCGGGGAGCTGTTTTTT. This gives the protein CASSLEGQGFPDLTGELFF.

DNA of the CDR3: TGTGCCAGCAGCCAAGAAGTTAACAGGGGGCACACTAATGAAAAACTGTTTTTT. Its protein is CASSQEVNRGHTNEKLFF. The V call is TRBV14, the J call TRBJ1-4; 9 nucleotides match TRBD1. In germline, CDR1 is SGHDN, CDR2 FVKESK. The CDR3 extends over 18 amino acids. Losses at the gene ends were 0 bases for V and 2 bases for J; bases not matched to a gene: 7.

The rearrangement uses TRBV7-3 and TRBJ2-2, with 16 bases matching TRBD2. The CDR3 sequence is 19 residues long. The V gene end was trimmed by 4 bases and the J gene end by 1 base; junction bases not matched to a gene: 6. Per the germline V gene, CDR1 is SGHTA and CDR2 is FQGTGA. CDR3: CASSYMGLAGGVNTGELFF. CDR3 in DNA: TGTGCCAGCAGCTACATGGGACTAGCGGGAGGGGTGAACACCGGGGAGCTGTTTTTT.

The chain couples TRBV7-9 to TRBJ1-1, with a weak D call TRBD1 (5 bases). The CDR3 is 14 residues long. Germline V CDR1 and CDR2: SEHNR, FQNEAQ (reference sequence). The V and J ends lost 1 base and 4 bases respectively, with 10 bases between them. The CDR3 loop reads CASSLDVRVTEAFF. In DNA form, the CDR3 reads TGTGCCAGCAGCTTAGATGTCAGGGTCACTGAAGCTTTCTTT.

This chain links TRBV7-2 with TRBJ2-1, with 7 bases matching TRBD2. Germline loops: CDR1 SGHTA, CDR2 FQGNSA. This CDR3 spans 13 amino acids. The ends lost 4 bases at V and 6 bases at J; junction bases unmatched: 3. The CDR3 here is CASSSQRGNEQFF. CDR3 coding DNA: TGTGCCAGCAGCTCCCAGCGGGGCAATGAGCAGTTCTTC.

This rearrangement joins TRBV6-6 to TRBJ2-6; weak D call: TRBD2 (6 bases). The ends were cut back, 4 bases at V and 3 bases at J, with 7 bases in the middle. The germline V gene encodes CDR1 MNHNY and CDR2 SVGAGI (reference sequence). The CDR3 loop spans 14 amino acids. This CDR3 is CASSSGDGANVLTF. As DNA, the CDR3 is TGTGCCAGCAGTTCGGGGGATGGGGCCAACGTCCTGACTTTC.